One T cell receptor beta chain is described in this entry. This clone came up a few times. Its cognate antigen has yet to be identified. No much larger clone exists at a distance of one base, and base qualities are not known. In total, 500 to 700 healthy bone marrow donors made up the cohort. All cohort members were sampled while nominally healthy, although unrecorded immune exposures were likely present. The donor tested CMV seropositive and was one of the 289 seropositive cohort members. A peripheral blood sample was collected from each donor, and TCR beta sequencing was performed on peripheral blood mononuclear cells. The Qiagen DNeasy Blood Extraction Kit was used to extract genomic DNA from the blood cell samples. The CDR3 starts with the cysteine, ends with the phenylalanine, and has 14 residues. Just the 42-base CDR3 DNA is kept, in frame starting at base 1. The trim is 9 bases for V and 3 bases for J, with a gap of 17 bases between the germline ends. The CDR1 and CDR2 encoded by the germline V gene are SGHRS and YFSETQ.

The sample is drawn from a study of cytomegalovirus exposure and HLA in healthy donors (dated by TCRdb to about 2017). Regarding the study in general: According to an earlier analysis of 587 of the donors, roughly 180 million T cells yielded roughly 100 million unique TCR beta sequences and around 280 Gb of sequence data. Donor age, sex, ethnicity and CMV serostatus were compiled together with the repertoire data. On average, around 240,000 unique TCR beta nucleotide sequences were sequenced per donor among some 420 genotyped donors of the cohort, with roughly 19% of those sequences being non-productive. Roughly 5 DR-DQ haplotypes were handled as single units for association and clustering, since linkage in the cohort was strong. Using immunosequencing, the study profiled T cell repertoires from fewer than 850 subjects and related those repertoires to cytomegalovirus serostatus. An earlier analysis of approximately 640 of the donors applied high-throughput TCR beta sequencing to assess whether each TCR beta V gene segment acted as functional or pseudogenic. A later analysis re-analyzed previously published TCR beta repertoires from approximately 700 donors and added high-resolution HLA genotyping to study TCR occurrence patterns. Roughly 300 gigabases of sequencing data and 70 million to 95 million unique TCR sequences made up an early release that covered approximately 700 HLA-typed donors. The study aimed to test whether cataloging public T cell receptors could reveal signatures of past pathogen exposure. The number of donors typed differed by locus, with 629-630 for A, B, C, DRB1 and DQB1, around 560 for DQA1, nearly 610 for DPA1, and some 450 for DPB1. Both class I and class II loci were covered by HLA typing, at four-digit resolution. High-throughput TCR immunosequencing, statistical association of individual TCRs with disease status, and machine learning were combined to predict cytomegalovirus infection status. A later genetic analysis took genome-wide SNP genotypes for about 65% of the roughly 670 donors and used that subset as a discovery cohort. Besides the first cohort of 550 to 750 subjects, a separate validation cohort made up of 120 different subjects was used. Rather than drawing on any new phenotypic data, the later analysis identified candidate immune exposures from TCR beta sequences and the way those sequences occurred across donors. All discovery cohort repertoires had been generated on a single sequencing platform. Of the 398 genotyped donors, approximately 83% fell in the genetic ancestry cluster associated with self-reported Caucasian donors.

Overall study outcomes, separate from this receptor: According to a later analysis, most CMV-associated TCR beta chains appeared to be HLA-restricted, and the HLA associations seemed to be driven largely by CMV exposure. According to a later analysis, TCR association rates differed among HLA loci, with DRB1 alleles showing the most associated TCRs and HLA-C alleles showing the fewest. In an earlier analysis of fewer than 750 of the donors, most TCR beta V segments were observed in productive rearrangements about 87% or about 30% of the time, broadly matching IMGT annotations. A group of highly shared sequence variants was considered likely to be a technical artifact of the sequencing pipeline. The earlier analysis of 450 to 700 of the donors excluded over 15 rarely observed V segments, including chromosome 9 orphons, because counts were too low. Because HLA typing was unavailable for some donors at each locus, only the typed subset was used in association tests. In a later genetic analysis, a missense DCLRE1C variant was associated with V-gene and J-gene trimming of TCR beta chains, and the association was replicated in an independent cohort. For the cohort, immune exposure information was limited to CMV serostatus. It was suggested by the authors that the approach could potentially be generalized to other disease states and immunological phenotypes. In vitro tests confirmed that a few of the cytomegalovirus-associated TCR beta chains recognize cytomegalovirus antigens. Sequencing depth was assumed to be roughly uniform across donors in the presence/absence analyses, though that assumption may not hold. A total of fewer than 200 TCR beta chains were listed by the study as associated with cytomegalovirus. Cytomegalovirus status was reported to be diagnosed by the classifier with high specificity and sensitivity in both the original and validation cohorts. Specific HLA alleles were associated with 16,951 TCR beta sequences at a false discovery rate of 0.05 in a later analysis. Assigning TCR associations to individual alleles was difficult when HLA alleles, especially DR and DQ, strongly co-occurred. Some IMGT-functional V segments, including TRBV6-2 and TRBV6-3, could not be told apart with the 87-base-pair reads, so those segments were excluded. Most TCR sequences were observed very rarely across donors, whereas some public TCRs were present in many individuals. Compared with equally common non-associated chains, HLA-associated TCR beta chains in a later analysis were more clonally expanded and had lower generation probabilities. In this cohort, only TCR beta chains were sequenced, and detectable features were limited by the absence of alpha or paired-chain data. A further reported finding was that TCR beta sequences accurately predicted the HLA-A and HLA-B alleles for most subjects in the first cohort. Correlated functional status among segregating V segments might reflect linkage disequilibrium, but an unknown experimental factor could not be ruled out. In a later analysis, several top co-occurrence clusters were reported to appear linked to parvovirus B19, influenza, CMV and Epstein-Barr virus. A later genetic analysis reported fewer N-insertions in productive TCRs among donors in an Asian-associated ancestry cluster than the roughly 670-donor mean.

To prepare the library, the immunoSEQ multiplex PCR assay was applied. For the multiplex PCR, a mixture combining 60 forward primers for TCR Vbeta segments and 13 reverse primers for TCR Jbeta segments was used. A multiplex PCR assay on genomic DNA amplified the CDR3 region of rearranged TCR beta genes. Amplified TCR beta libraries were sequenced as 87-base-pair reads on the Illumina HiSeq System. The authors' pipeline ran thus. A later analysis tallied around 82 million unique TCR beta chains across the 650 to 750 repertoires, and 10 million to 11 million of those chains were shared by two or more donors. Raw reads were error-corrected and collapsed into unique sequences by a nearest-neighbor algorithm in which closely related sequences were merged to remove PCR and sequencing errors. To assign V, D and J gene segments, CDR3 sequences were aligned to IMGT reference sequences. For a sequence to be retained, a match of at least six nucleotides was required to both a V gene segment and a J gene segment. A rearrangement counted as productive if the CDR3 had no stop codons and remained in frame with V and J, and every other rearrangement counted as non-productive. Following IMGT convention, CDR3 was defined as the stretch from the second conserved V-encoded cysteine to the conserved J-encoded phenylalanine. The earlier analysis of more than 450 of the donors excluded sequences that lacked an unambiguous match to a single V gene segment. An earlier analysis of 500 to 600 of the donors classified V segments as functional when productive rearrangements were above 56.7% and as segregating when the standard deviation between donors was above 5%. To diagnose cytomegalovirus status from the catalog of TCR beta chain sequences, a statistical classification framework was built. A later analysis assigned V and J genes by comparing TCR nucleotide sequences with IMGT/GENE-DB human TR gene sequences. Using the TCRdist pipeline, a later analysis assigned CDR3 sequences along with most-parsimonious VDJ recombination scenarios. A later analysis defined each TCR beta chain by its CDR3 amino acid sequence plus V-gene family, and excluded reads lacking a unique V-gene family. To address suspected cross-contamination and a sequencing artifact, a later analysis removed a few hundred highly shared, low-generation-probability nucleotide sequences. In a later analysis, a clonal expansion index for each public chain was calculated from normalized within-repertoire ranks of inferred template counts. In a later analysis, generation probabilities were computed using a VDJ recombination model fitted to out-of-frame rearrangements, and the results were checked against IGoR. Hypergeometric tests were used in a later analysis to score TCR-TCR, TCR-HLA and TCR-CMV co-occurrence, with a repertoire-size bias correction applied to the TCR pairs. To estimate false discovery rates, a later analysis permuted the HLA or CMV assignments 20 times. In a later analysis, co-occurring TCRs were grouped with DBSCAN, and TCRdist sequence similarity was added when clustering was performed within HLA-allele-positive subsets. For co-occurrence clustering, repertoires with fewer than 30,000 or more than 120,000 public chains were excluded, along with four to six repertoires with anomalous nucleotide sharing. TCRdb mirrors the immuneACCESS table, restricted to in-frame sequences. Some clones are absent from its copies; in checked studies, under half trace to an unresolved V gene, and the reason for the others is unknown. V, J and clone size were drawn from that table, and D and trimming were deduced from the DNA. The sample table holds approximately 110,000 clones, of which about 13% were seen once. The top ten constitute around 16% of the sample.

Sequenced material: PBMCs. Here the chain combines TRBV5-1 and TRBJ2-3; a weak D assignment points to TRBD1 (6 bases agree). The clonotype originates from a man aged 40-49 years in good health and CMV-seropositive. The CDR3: CATRTGQRTDTQYF. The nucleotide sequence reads TGCGCCACCCGGACTGGACAGCGAACAGATACGCAGTATTTT.